Only a few counts were recorded for the clone carrying this TCR beta chain. The antigen remains unidentified. The germline gives CDR1 MNHNY, CDR2 SVGAGI (reference sequence). Trimming took off 5 bases at V and 5 bases at J, with 20 bases between the two ends. CDR3 size: 16 residues. These data are taken from a study of OX40 agonist ivuxolimab in advanced cancers. About the research overall: As their treatment, patients were administered ivuxolimab, an agonistic anti-OX40 (CD134) antibody. Aged about 20 to 80 with a mean of about 60 years, they were 75% to 85% male. Overall study results and limits: No antigen was identified for the clonally expanded peripheral T cells. CD4+ and CD8+ blood T cells expanded clonally by week 6 at 0.1 to 3.0 mg/kg.

Data came from immunoSEQ multiplex PCR; TCRdb stores just in-frame clones and leaves some out. The table records about 76,000 clones, roughly 88% of them present only once. This sequence was found in an adult with an advanced solid tumor such as melanoma, head and neck, liver or kidney cancer. The V and J genes are TRBV6-6 and TRBJ2-3, with D possibly TRBD1 on 6 matching bases. The input for sequencing was CD4+ or CD8+ T cells sorted from blood, taken in a trial of the OX40 agonist ivuxolimab. CDR3 sequence (DNA): TGTGCCAGCAGTCTTTGGGGTGGGGGCCGTCAAGATACGCAGTATTTT. It translates to CASSLWGGGRQDTQYF.